These T cell receptor beta chains were read from a single sample in a study of cytomegalovirus exposure and HLA in healthy donors. The data were produced by immunoSEQ multiplex PCR, yet TCRdb's version contains in-frame clones alone and is incomplete. The table includes over 150,000 clones, roughly 77% detected once. Sequenced material: PBMCs. The receptors were gathered from a man aged 30 to 39 in good health and CMV-seropositive. The conserved cysteine and the conserved F or W are not part of the CDR3 here. The order of the fields is V gene, J gene, CDR3 protein.

V: TRBV2
J: TRBJ2-7
CDR3: ASSDILAGAYEQY

V: TRBV10-1
J: TRBJ2-1
CDR3: ASSRSGATDEQF

V: TRBV25-1
J: TRBJ1-1
CDR3: ASSLTTEAF

V: TRBV5-1
J: TRBJ2-7
CDR3: ASSLDPLAGGRYEQY

V: TRBV11-2
J: TRBJ1-3
CDR3: ASSPGLGRMRNTIY

V: TRBV4-3
J: TRBJ2-7
CDR3: ASSQGRIYSYEQY

V: TRBV18
J: TRBJ1-5
CDR3: ASSPQRGDQPQH

V: TRBV27
J: TRBJ2-1
CDR3: ASTPPGGAYNEQF

V: TRBV19
J: TRBJ1-1
CDR3: ASSRQATQNTEAF

V: TRBV4-1
J: TRBJ2-7
CDR3: ASSQGTVLSSSYEQY

V: TRBV5-1
J: TRBJ2-3
CDR3: ASSLFSDATDTQY

V: TRBV28
J: TRBJ1-1
CDR3: ASSLGQGAQNTEAF

V: TRBV7-9
J: TRBJ2-1
CDR3: ASGAGSLTDEQF

V: TRBV11-2
J: TRBJ2-7
CDR3: ASSLDRVREQY

V: TRBV10-2
J: TRBJ1-1
CDR3: ATTWDKEAF

V: TRBV30
J: TRBJ1-3
CDR3: AWRTFGRDNSGNTIY

V: TRBV6-5
J: TRBJ2-2
CDR3: ASSYWTSGTGELF